Listed below are T cell receptor beta chains from one sample, sequenced in a study of shared clonotypes between healthy human individuals. The data were produced by immunoSEQ multiplex PCR, yet TCRdb's version contains in-frame clones alone and is incomplete. The table has around 600,000 clones, approximately 96% seen once; the top ten hold around 0.12%. The sample comprised naive CD8+ T cells sorted from blood. The receptors derive from a woman aged 25-40 years in good health. Each CDR3 is given without its conserved first and last residue. Each record gives: J gene, V gene, CDR3 protein.

j_call: TRBJ1-2
v_call: TRBV19
cdr3_aa: ASSIGGYYGYT

j_call: TRBJ2-7
v_call: TRBV5-4
cdr3_aa: ASSLTGANEQY

j_call: TRBJ2-7
v_call: TRBV6-5
cdr3_aa: ASCPNLGAYEQY

j_call: TRBJ2-7
v_call: TRBV7-9
cdr3_aa: ASSSMSSSYEQY

j_call: TRBJ1-1
v_call: TRBV27
cdr3_aa: ASSLLPGYTTEAF

j_call: NA
v_call: TRBV7-9
cdr3_aa: ASSFRGNEQY

j_call: TRBJ2-7
v_call: TRBV6-1
cdr3_aa: ASSQDTAYEQY

j_call: TRBJ2-1
v_call: TRBV27
cdr3_aa: ASSIGTSWNEQF

j_call: TRBJ2-7
v_call: TRBV28
cdr3_aa: ASSLEGYRDRAFERYYEQY

j_call: TRBJ2-7
v_call: TRBV28
cdr3_aa: ASRSPGQNNEQY

j_call: TRBJ1-2
v_call: TRBV5-1
cdr3_aa: ASSLLTGDPHGYT

j_call: TRBJ2-7
v_call: TRBV11-2
cdr3_aa: ASSIRGPPYEQY

j_call: TRBJ2-7
v_call: TRBV27
cdr3_aa: ASSLSGRRLDEQY

j_call: TRBJ2-7
v_call: TRBV2
cdr3_aa: ASRVTSASYEQY

j_call: TRBJ2-1
v_call: TRBV13
cdr3_aa: ASRRAESSYNEQF

j_call: TRBJ1-4
v_call: TRBV7-8
cdr3_aa: ASSLLRLGNEKLF

j_call: TRBJ1-2
v_call: TRBV28
cdr3_aa: ASSFFPAARGYT

j_call: TRBJ1-5
v_call: TRBV2
cdr3_aa: ASSTPGQGEWSNQPQH

j_call: TRBJ1-1
v_call: TRBV6-5
cdr3_aa: ASSYSTGGTEAF

j_call: TRBJ2-1
v_call: TRBV4-1
cdr3_aa: ASSQEGFERDNEQF